The clone carrying this TCR beta chain was found many times. TCR alpha and beta CDR3 regions were amplified from RNA using iRepertoire nested multiplex PCR. Input was 100-400 ng of tissue mRNA or PBMC total RNA. MiXCR was run by TCRdb on the multiplex PCR reads, yielding one entry per CDR3 protein. The table includes more than 95,000 distinct CDR3 sequences, roughly 24% detected once. This sample was included in a study of glioma-infiltrating T cells. The CDR3 is 16 amino acids. Trimming cost V 4 bases and J 0 bases, with 15 bases left between them. The sample taken for sequencing was glioma tissue, nonneoplastic brain tissue, or PBMCs (not recorded which). The TCR was taken from a human donor with low-grade glioma or glioblastoma, undergoing nonglioma brain surgery, or in good health (not recorded which). The chain uses TRBV12-3 or TRBV12-4 and TRBJ1-1, with D possibly matching TRBD1 (6 bases). This CDR3 is CASSSTGPRVNTEAFF. The CDR3 region has the DNA TGTGCCAGCAGTTCGACAGGCCCGCGAGTGAACACTGAAGCTTTCTTT.